Presented here are 16 T cell receptor beta chains from one specimen sequenced in a study of regulatory T cells in long-lasting Graves disease. Building of the TCR beta libraries involved iRepertoire HTBI primers and Arm-PCR of CDR3 regions. TCRdb redid the calling of the multiplex PCR reads with MiXCR, one entry per CDR3 protein. This table has some 280,000 distinct CDR3 sequences, roughly a fifth appearing once. The time point: persistent/refractory GD, antithyroid drugs over 5 years with positive TRAb. The authors made the TCR library using RNA they extracted from PBMCs. Sequencing used peripheral blood mononuclear cells (PBMCs), obtained when the disease was refractory, from a patient treated with antithyroid drugs. These TCRs come from a female donor with Graves disease.

In this sample, this clonotype turned up a few times. The chain's CDR3 is CASSQDMRGTHEAFF. The CDR3 nucleotides are TGTGCCAGCAGCCAAGATATGAGGGGGACTCATGAAGCTTTCTTT. The chain couples TRBV4-2 to TRBJ1-1; D possibly corresponds to TRBD1 (6 bases). This CDR3 spans 15 amino acids. Trimming stripped 0 bases from V and 7 bases from J, with 15 bases between. CDR1 is LGHNA and CDR2 is YNFKEQ in the germline V gene.

This clonotype occurred many times. V and J are TRBV18 and TRBJ2-7; 9 nucleotides match TRBD2. V lost 6 bases and J lost 3; bases outside the gene matches: 9. The length of the CDR3 is 15 residues. CDR1 is KGHSH, CDR2 LQKENI, per germline. The CDR3 here is CASSPNSGSVYEQYF. In DNA, the CDR3 is TGTGCCAGCTCCCCCAATAGCGGGAGCGTCTACGAGCAGTACTTC. Together with reference TRBV18 and TRBJ2-7, the CDR3 gives the full variable domain: NAGVMQNPRHLVRRRGQEARLRCSPMKGHSHVYWYRQLPEEGLKFMVYLQKENIIDESGMPKERFSAEFPKEGPSILRIQQVVRGDSAAYFCASSPNSGSVYEQYFGPGTRLTVT.

V gene TRBV7-9 combines with J gene TRBJ2-1, with TRBD2 as a possible D gene (5 bases). This CDR3 region has 14 residues. V dropped 5 bases and J dropped 4 bases, with 12 bases sitting between them. CDR1 is SEHNR and CDR2 is FQNEAQ in the germline V gene (reference sequence). In DNA, the CDR3 is TGTGCCAGCAGCCTCACGGACTGGTACAATGAGCAGTTCTTC. This encodes CASSLTDWYNEQFF. Combining the CDR3 with reference TRBV7-9 and TRBJ2-1 gives the whole variable domain DTGVSQNPRHKITKRGQNVTFRCDPISEHNRLYWYRQTLGQGPEFLTYFQNEAQLEKSRLLSDRFSAERPKGSFSTLEIQRTEQGDSAMYLCASSLTDWYNEQFFGPGTRLTVL.

CDR3 region: CASGRASGRGEQYF. In DNA, the CDR3 is TGTGCCAGCGGGCGGGCTAGCGGGAGGGGCGAGCAGTACTTC. The chain is built from TRBV6-1 and TRBJ2-7; 12 positions agree with TRBD2. The J segment lost 6 bases and the V segment lost 8 bases, leaving 8 bases of the junction unmatched. The CDR3 has 14 amino acids. CDR1 is MNHNS, CDR2 SASEGT, per germline.

The chain has TRBV20-1 and TRBJ2-2, with 7 bases identical to TRBD1. Germline CDR1 reads DFQATT; CDR2 reads SNEGSKA (reference sequence). Trimming took 6 bases from V and 0 from J; bases not matched to a gene: 7. This CDR3 is 15 amino acids long. The CDR3: CSAQGQGANTGELFF. The CDR3 nucleotides read TGCAGTGCCCAAGGGCAGGGGGCGAACACCGGGGAGCTGTTTTTT.

The chain has TRBV19 and TRBJ2-1, with TRBD2 identical over 8 bases. The CDR3 is 15 amino acids. The germline CDR1 and CDR2 sequences are LNHDA and SQIVND (reference sequence). The V gene end was trimmed by 4 bases and the J gene end by 6 bases; junction bases not matched to a gene: 8. CDR3 sequence reads: CASSRSGSLGNEQFF. CDR3 nucleotides: TGTGCCAGTAGTAGAAGCGGGAGCCTAGGCAATGAGCAGTTCTTC.

This chain links TRBV12-3 or TRBV12-4 with TRBJ1-2; D is possibly TRBD1 (6 bases). V lost 6 bases, J lost 1 base, and 9 bases lay in between. The CDR3 consists of 13 residues. The CDR3 loop is CASRVQGNYGYTF. The CDR3 DNA is TGTGCCAGCAGGGTACAGGGTAACTATGGCTACACCTTC.

The rearrangement uses TRBV27 and TRBJ1-5, with D uncertain. The germline V gene encodes CDR1 MNHEY and CDR2 SMNVEV (reference sequence). V was cut by 5 bases and J by 6 bases, with 11 bases left in between. CDR3 length: 13 residues. CDR3 bases: TGTGCCAGCAGTGGCGGAGCGTCTCAGCCCCAGCATTTT. It yields the protein CASSGGASQPQHF.

There are a few counts of this clonotype. The J gene is TRBJ1-1, the V gene TRBV6-1, with 10 positions matching TRBD1. This CDR3 comprises 14 residues. CDR1 MNHNS and CDR2 SASEGT come from the germline V gene. The V segment lost 5 bases and the J segment 3 bases; nucleotides outside the gene matches: 3. This CDR3 reads CASSRQGADTEAFF. CDR3 nucleotides: TGTGCCAGCAGTCGACAGGGGGCGGACACTGAAGCTTTCTTT.

This clonotype was recorded at least ten times. The chain is built from TRBV20-1 and TRBJ2-5; 11 bases match TRBD2. The V gene end was trimmed by 6 bases and the J gene end by 3 bases; junction bases not matched to a gene: 9. The CDR3 covers 15 residues. Per germline, CDR1 DFQATT and CDR2 SNEGSKA (reference sequence). This CDR3 is CSASVVAGGEETQYF. DNA for the CDR3: TGCAGTGCATCCGTTGTAGCGGGAGGGGAAGAGACCCAGTACTTC.

J is TRBJ2-1 and V is TRBV7-9; no definite D call. Germline V gene sequence: CDR1 SEHNR, CDR2 FQNEAQ (reference sequence). V lost 3 bases to trimming and J lost 9 bases, with 12 bases between them. The CDR3 runs 13 residues. In nucleotides, the CDR3 is TGTGCCAGCAGCTTGGAGACACCCCCTGAGCAGTTCTTC. Translation: CASSLETPPEQFF. The full variable domain, completed using reference TRBV7-9 and TRBJ2-1, is DTGVSQNPRHKITKRGQNVTFRCDPISEHNRLYWYRQTLGQGPEFLTYFQNEAQLEKSRLLSDRFSAERPKGSFSTLEIQRTEQGDSAMYLCASSLETPPEQFFGPGTRLTVL.

This clonotype was seen just once. The chain carries TRBV7-9 and TRBJ2-1; possibly TRBD2 for D (6 bases). The germline V and J ends were trimmed by 6 bases and 6 bases, with 15 bases remaining between them. The CDR3 length is 14 residues. Germline values: CDR1 SEHNR, CDR2 FQNEAQ (reference sequence). CDR3 sequence reads: CASRYSGQANEQFF. The CDR3 coding sequence is TGTGCCAGCAGATATAGCGGACAAGCCAATGAGCAGTTCTTC.

This clonotype has at least ten counts. This sequence joins TRBV11-2 and TRBJ1-6; no firm D call. CDR1 and CDR2 (germline): SGHAT, FQNNGV. The V end was cut by 1 base, the J end by 10 bases, with 11 bases between. The CDR3 is 14 residues long. DNA of the CDR3: TGTGCCAGCAGCTTAGTTTACAGTAGATCACCCCTCCACTTT. This gives the protein CASSLVYSRSPLHF.

This clonotype was detected only a few times. The V gene is TRBV18, the J gene TRBJ2-7, with 7 bases lining up with TRBD2. V lost 6 bases and J lost 1; bases outside the gene matches: 12. The germline gives CDR1 KGHSH, CDR2 LQKENI. There are 16 residues in the CDR3. The CDR3 protein is CASSPRGVEFSYEQYF. The CDR3 coding sequence is TGTGCCAGCTCTCCCCGGGGGGTCGAGTTTTCCTACGAGCAGTACTTC.

This clonotype was counted many times. The chain uses TRBV27 and TRBJ2-7; D unresolved. The CDR3 length is 16 residues. The germline V gene encodes CDR1 MNHEY and CDR2 SMNVEV (reference sequence). V was trimmed by 0 bases and J by 2 bases, leaving 14 bases between them. The DNA for the CDR3 is TGTGCCAGCAGTTTATCGGTGCCGGGTCAGCCCTACGAGCAGTACTTC. It codes for CASSLSVPGQPYEQYF.

This clonotype was recorded many times. This chain links TRBV3-1 with TRBJ2-2, with 7 bases fitting TRBD2. Germline lookup yields CDR1 LGHDT and CDR2 YNNKEL (reference sequence). V lost 3 bases, J lost 6 bases, and 13 bases stayed unmatched. This CDR3 spans 17 amino acids. In nucleotides, the CDR3 is TGTGCCAGCAGCCACCCGGGGGAGGGCCTTTTTGCCGGGGAGCTGTTTTTT. It specifies CASSHPGEGLFAGELFF.